The rows below give T cell receptor beta chains drawn from one sample of a study of blood T cells in healthy people across ages. TCRdb reprocessed the 5' RACE reads with MiXCR, giving one entry per CDR3 protein. The table shows roughly 680,000 distinct CDR3 sequences, with around 49% occurring only once. The sample was blood. Receptors originate from a woman aged 60 to 75 in good health. Each CDR3 is given with its conserved first and last residue. The order of the fields is CDR3 DNA, CDR3 protein, J gene, V gene, D gene, clone size. D genes are given only for firm matches. For some rows the clone size is stated as once, few or many, or as a class when expanded; others skip it.

CDR3nt: TGCAGTGCTGCCCAGACTAACTACGAGCAGTACTTC
CDR3aa: CSAAQTNYEQYF
j_gene: TRBJ2-7
v_gene: TRBV20-1
d_gene: NA
abundance: NA

CDR3nt: TGTGCCAGCAGTTGGGGGTTGGGCACAGACACTGAGCAGTACTTC
CDR3aa: CASSWGLGTDTEQYF
j_gene: TRBJ2-5
v_gene: TRBV27
d_gene: NA
abundance: NA

CDR3nt: TGTGCCAGCAGCTTAAAGACTGCTAACTATGGCTACACCTTC
CDR3aa: CASSLKTANYGYTF
j_gene: TRBJ1-2
v_gene: TRBV7-2
d_gene: NA
abundance: NA

CDR3nt: TGCAGCGTTGGGCCTTACCCGCCCGGGACAGGCGTCATGTACGAGCAGTACTTC
CDR3aa: CSVGPYPPGTGVMYEQYF
j_gene: TRBJ2-7
v_gene: TRBV29-1
d_gene: TRBD1
abundance: few

CDR3nt: TGTGCCAGCACAGAACGGGAGAACACTGAAGCTTTCTTT
CDR3aa: CASTERENTEAFF
j_gene: TRBJ1-1
v_gene: TRBV2
d_gene: NA
abundance: few

CDR3nt: TGTGCCATCAGGAGGGCAACTAATGAGCAGTTCTTC
CDR3aa: CAIRRATNEQFF
j_gene: TRBJ2-1
v_gene: TRBV10-3
d_gene: NA
abundance: once

CDR3nt: TGCAGCGTTGCACAGCTAGAGACCCAGTACTTC
CDR3aa: CSVAQLETQYF
j_gene: TRBJ2-5
v_gene: TRBV29-1
d_gene: NA
abundance: NA

CDR3nt: TGTGCCAGCAGTGAAGTCGAGTTAGGATACAATGAGCAGTTCTTC
CDR3aa: CASSEVELGYNEQFF
j_gene: TRBJ2-1
v_gene: TRBV6-1
d_gene: NA
abundance: NA

CDR3nt: TGTGCCAGCACCAGGACAGGGACCTCTGGGGCCAACGTCCTGACTTTC
CDR3aa: CASTRTGTSGANVLTF
j_gene: TRBJ2-6
v_gene: TRBV28
d_gene: TRBD1
abundance: few

CDR3nt: TGTGCCAGCAGCCAAGAGTCGTACGGCTCCTACGAGCAGTACTTC
CDR3aa: CASSQESYGSYEQYF
j_gene: TRBJ2-7
v_gene: TRBV4-2
d_gene: NA
abundance: NA

CDR3nt: TGCGCCAGCAGCACCGGCTTTGGTAGCGGGAGATACGAGCAGTACTTC
CDR3aa: CASSTGFGSGRYEQYF
j_gene: TRBJ2-7
v_gene: TRBV5-1
d_gene: TRBD2
abundance: few

CDR3nt: TGCAGCGACGAACAGGGAGACTATGGCTACACCTTC
CDR3aa: CSDEQGDYGYTF
j_gene: TRBJ1-2
v_gene: TRBV29-1
d_gene: NA
abundance: NA

CDR3nt: TGTGCCAGCAGCCAAGCGGGAGGGCGCCACGAGCAGTACTTC
CDR3aa: CASSQAGGRHEQYF
j_gene: TRBJ2-7
v_gene: TRBV3-1
d_gene: TRBD2
abundance: NA

CDR3nt: TGTGCCAGCAGCTTATTAGCCATGGTAGGGAGACGGACGACCAGATACAATGAGCAGTACTTC
CDR3aa: CASSLLAMVGRRTTRYNEQYF
j_gene: TRBJ2-7
v_gene: TRBV11-2
d_gene: NA
abundance: NA

CDR3nt: TGCAGTGCTAGAGTCGGGACTAGCGGGAGATACAATGAGCAGTTCTTC
CDR3aa: CSARVGTSGRYNEQFF
j_gene: TRBJ2-1
v_gene: TRBV20-1
d_gene: TRBD2
abundance: NA

CDR3nt: TGCGCCAGCAGCTTGGCCGCAGGCTTCTACGAGCAGTACTTC
CDR3aa: CASSLAAGFYEQYF
j_gene: TRBJ2-7
v_gene: TRBV5-1
d_gene: NA
abundance: NA

CDR3nt: TGCGCCAGCAGCCGTTCAAGGGGGCGAGGGGACACTGAAGCTTTCTTT
CDR3aa: CASSRSRGRGDTEAFF
j_gene: TRBJ1-1
v_gene: TRBV5-1
d_gene: TRBD1
abundance: NA

CDR3nt: TGCAGTGCTAGAGGAAACCTAGCGGGAGGCTACAATGAGCAGTTCTTC
CDR3aa: CSARGNLAGGYNEQFF
j_gene: TRBJ2-1
v_gene: TRBV20-1
d_gene: TRBD2
abundance: NA

CDR3nt: TGTGCCAGCAGCTTACGTGCGGCCGCAAACATTCAGTACTTC
CDR3aa: CASSLRAAANIQYF
j_gene: TRBJ2-4
v_gene: TRBV7-9
d_gene: NA
abundance: once

CDR3nt: TGCAGCGGAAGGGGGACCTACGAGCAGTACTTC
CDR3aa: CSGRGTYEQYF
j_gene: TRBJ2-7
v_gene: TRBV29-1
d_gene: NA
abundance: NA

CDR3nt: TGCAGCGTTGTGCGGGGAGCCTACAATGAGCAGTACTTC
CDR3aa: CSVVRGAYNEQYF
j_gene: TRBJ2-7
v_gene: TRBV29-1
d_gene: NA
abundance: NA

CDR3nt: TGTGCCATCTCGACTAGCAGCTCCTACGAGCAGTACTTC
CDR3aa: CAISTSSSYEQYF
j_gene: TRBJ2-7
v_gene: TRBV10-3
d_gene: TRBD2
abundance: few

CDR3nt: TGCAGTGCTAGACAGGACGAAGTTAGCGCTTTCTTT
CDR3aa: CSARQDEVSAFF
j_gene: TRBJ1-1
v_gene: TRBV20-1
d_gene: NA
abundance: NA

CDR3nt: TGCAGTGCCCCGAGGAGGGCCACAGATACGCAGTATTTT
CDR3aa: CSAPRRATDTQYF
j_gene: TRBJ2-3
v_gene: TRBV20-1
d_gene: NA
abundance: NA

CDR3nt: TGTGCCAGCTCACCCGCGGACAGGTATCTGTTTTTT
CDR3aa: CASSPADRYLFF
j_gene: TRBJ1-4
v_gene: TRBV18
d_gene: TRBD1
abundance: NA

CDR3nt: TGTGCCAGCATTTTCTGGCAGGGGGCGCTTGTGGACACCGGGGAGCTGTTTTTT
CDR3aa: CASIFWQGALVDTGELFF
j_gene: TRBJ2-2
v_gene: TRBV7-2
d_gene: TRBD1
abundance: NA

CDR3nt: TGTGCCAGCTCACCACAGTATAGCGGAGAGACCCAGTACTTC
CDR3aa: CASSPQYSGETQYF
j_gene: TRBJ2-5
v_gene: TRBV18
d_gene: NA
abundance: NA

CDR3nt: TGCAGTGCCGTTAACTACGAGCAGTACTTC
CDR3aa: CSAVNYEQYF
j_gene: TRBJ2-7
v_gene: TRBV20-1
d_gene: NA
abundance: NA

CDR3nt: TGCAGTGCTAGAGCCTGGGACAGGACGAACACTGAAGCTTTCTTT
CDR3aa: CSARAWDRTNTEAFF
j_gene: TRBJ1-1
v_gene: TRBV20-1
d_gene: TRBD1
abundance: NA

CDR3nt: TGTGCCAGCCCCCCCGTAAGGGGCCCCAACCTTTACAATGAGCAGTTCTTC
CDR3aa: CASPPVRGPNLYNEQFF
j_gene: TRBJ2-1
v_gene: TRBV28
d_gene: NA
abundance: NA

CDR3nt: TGTGCCATCACCCAGACAGGGACCAACGAGCAGTACTTC
CDR3aa: CAITQTGTNEQYF
j_gene: TRBJ2-7
v_gene: TRBV10-3
d_gene: TRBD1
abundance: NA

CDR3nt: TGCAGTGCTAGAGATCAGAAGAGCTCCTACGAGCAGTACTTC
CDR3aa: CSARDQKSSYEQYF
j_gene: TRBJ2-7
v_gene: TRBV20-1
d_gene: NA
abundance: few

CDR3nt: TGCGCCAGCAGCCAAGTCACCAGTTCACCCCTCCACTTT
CDR3aa: CASSQVTSSPLHF
j_gene: TRBJ1-6
v_gene: TRBV4-3
d_gene: NA
abundance: few

CDR3nt: TGTGCCAGCAGTTCCGCCCAACTGGGACAAGAGACCCAGTACTTC
CDR3aa: CASSSAQLGQETQYF
j_gene: TRBJ2-5
v_gene: TRBV6-2/TRBV6-3
d_gene: NA
abundance: few

CDR3nt: TGTGCCAGCAGTCCCGGACGCCCGAGCTCCTACGAGCAGTACTTC
CDR3aa: CASSPGRPSSYEQYF
j_gene: TRBJ2-7
v_gene: TRBV6-5
d_gene: NA
abundance: NA

CDR3nt: TGTGCCAGCAGCCAGCGCGGAGCTAACTATGGCTACACCTTC
CDR3aa: CASSQRGANYGYTF
j_gene: TRBJ1-2
v_gene: TRBV3-1
d_gene: NA
abundance: few

CDR3nt: TGCAGTGCTAGAGATCGGGTAGGTCAGCACTATGGCTACACCTTC
CDR3aa: CSARDRVGQHYGYTF
j_gene: TRBJ1-2
v_gene: TRBV20-1
d_gene: NA
abundance: once

CDR3nt: TGTGCCTGGAGTGTGAGAGGCAGGTTCGGGGAGACCCAGTACTTC
CDR3aa: CAWSVRGRFGETQYF
j_gene: TRBJ2-5
v_gene: TRBV30
d_gene: NA
abundance: NA

CDR3nt: TGTGCCAGCAGTCCGACTAGCGGACCCTACAATGAGCGGTTCTTC
CDR3aa: CASSPTSGPYNERFF
j_gene: TRBJ2-1
v_gene: TRBV6-4
d_gene: TRBD2
abundance: NA

CDR3nt: TGTGCCAGCACCCGGAACTCCCAAGAGACCCAGTACTTC
CDR3aa: CASTRNSQETQYF
j_gene: TRBJ2-5
v_gene: TRBV2
d_gene: NA
abundance: few

CDR3nt: TGTGCCAGCAGTGACTTGGACAGCTACAATGAGCAGTTCTTC
CDR3aa: CASSDLDSYNEQFF
j_gene: TRBJ2-1
v_gene: TRBV2
d_gene: NA
abundance: NA

CDR3nt: TGTGCCACCAGCAGAGCTAGGATGGGCGGGGAGCTGTTTTTT
CDR3aa: CATSRARMGGELFF
j_gene: TRBJ2-2
v_gene: TRBV15
d_gene: NA
abundance: few

CDR3nt: TGTGCCAGCAGTTCCGGAGGGACAGGGCATCAGCCCCAGCATTTT
CDR3aa: CASSSGGTGHQPQHF
j_gene: TRBJ1-5
v_gene: TRBV28
d_gene: TRBD1
abundance: few

CDR3nt: TGCGCCAGCAGCTTGGACTCCAGGGACACCGGGGAGCTGTTTTTT
CDR3aa: CASSLDSRDTGELFF
j_gene: TRBJ2-2
v_gene: TRBV5-1
d_gene: NA
abundance: NA

CDR3nt: TGTGCCAGCAGAACGACAGGAATAGGGTACAATGAGCAGTTCTTC
CDR3aa: CASRTTGIGYNEQFF
j_gene: TRBJ2-1
v_gene: TRBV7-9
d_gene: NA
abundance: NA

CDR3nt: TGTGCCAGCAGCTTCGACGGGACAGGGACTCACTATGGCTACACCTTC
CDR3aa: CASSFDGTGTHYGYTF
j_gene: TRBJ1-2
v_gene: TRBV7-8
d_gene: TRBD1
abundance: NA

CDR3nt: TGCGCCAGCAGCCAGGGTGGATTAGGCCGCTTTATGAACACTGAAGCTTTCTTT
CDR3aa: CASSQGGLGRFMNTEAFF
j_gene: TRBJ1-1
v_gene: TRBV4-1
d_gene: NA
abundance: NA

CDR3nt: TGTGCCAGCAGGACAGGGGATAATTCACCCCTCCACTTT
CDR3aa: CASRTGDNSPLHF
j_gene: TRBJ1-6
v_gene: TRBV6-5
d_gene: TRBD1
abundance: many

CDR3nt: TGTGCCAGCAGCGTAGAATTTTCTGGTGTTTGGGGCTACACCTTC
CDR3aa: CASSVEFSGVWGYTF
j_gene: TRBJ1-2
v_gene: TRBV9
d_gene: NA
abundance: NA

CDR3nt: TGTGCCAGTAATTCGTTGGGCCCTGTAGGCTACACCTTC
CDR3aa: CASNSLGPVGYTF
j_gene: TRBJ1-2
v_gene: TRBV28
d_gene: NA
abundance: NA